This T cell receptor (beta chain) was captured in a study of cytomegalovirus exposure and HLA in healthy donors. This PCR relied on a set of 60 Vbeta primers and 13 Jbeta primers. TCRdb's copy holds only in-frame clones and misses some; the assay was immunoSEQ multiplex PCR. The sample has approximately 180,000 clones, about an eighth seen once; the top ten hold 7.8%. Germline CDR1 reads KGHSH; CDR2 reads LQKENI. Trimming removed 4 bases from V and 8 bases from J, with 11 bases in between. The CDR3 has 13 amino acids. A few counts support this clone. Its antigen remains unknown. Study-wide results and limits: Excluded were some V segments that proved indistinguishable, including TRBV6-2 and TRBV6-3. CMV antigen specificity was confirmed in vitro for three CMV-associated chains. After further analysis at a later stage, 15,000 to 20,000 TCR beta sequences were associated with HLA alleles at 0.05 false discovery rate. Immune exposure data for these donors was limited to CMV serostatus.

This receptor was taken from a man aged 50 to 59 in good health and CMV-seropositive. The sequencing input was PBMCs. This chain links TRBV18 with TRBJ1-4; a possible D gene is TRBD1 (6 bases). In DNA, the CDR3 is TGTGCCAGCTCACTGGGGGCCGGGGAAAAACTGTTTTTT. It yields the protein CASSLGAGEKLFF. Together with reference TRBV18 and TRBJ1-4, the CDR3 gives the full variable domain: NAGVMQNPRHLVRRRGQEARLRCSPMKGHSHVYWYRQLPEEGLKFMVYLQKENIIDESGMPKERFSAEFPKEGPSILRIQQVVRGDSAAYFCASSLGAGEKLFFGSGTQLSVL.